A single sample gave rise to the 11 T cell receptor beta chains below, sequenced in a study of T cell responses to AZD1222 COVID-19 vaccine. TCRdb's table, derived via immunoSEQ multiplex PCR, lists solely in-frame clones and lacks some. The sample has about 73,000 clones, about 87% seen once. The sample here was peripheral blood, taken on day 0 of AZD1222 vaccination. These TCRs come from an adult in good health.

V is TRBV29-1 and J is TRBJ1-2; no clear D. Trimming shortened V by 6 bases and J by 6 bases, and 20 bases separated the two germline ends. Germline V gene lookup returns CDR1 SQVTM and CDR2 ANQGSEA. CDR3 length equals 14 residues. DNA for the CDR3: TGCAGCGTCGTATTACAGTTTACGGGCGATGGCTACACCTTC. Its protein is CSVVLQFTGDGYTF.

J is TRBJ1-1 and V is TRBV20-1; D gene ambiguous. CDR3 length equals 11 residues. Germline CDR1 DFQATT, CDR2 SNEGSKA (reference sequence). Trimming shortened V by 6 bases and J by 4 bases, and 9 bases separated the two germline ends. CDR3 region: CSAAGTTEAFF. The DNA of the CDR3 is TGCAGTGCCGCTGGTACCACTGAAGCTTTCTTT.

The chain recombines TRBV9 with TRBJ2-1, with D unresolved. V was clipped by 4 bases and J by 1 base, with 12 bases between them. The CDR3 is 15 amino acids. Germline V CDR1 and CDR2: SGDLS, YYNGEE. CDR3 protein: CASSPNGRSYNEQFF. The DNA of the CDR3 is TGTGCCAGCAGCCCAAATGGTAGGTCCTACAATGAGCAGTTCTTC.

The chain is built from TRBV30 and TRBJ2-5; maybe TRBD1 (7 bases). The V end was cut by 3 bases, the J end by 2 bases, with 16 bases between. The CDR3 is made up of 15 amino acids. From germline, CDR1 is GTSNPN and CDR2 SVGIG (reference sequence). The CDR3 DNA follows: TGTGCCTGGAGAGCGAGGACAGGACTACAAGAGACCCAGTACTTC. Protein sequence: CAWRARTGLQETQYF.

The chain carries TRBV15 and TRBJ1-5, with D hard to call. The CDR3 loop spans 12 amino acids. Germline CDR1 LNHNV, CDR2 YYDKDF (reference sequence). V lost 0 bases and J 7 bases, leaving 4 bases between the germline ends. The CDR3 loop is CATSRDRQPQHF. DNA of the CDR3: TGTGCCACCAGCAGAGATCGGCAGCCCCAGCATTTT. The full variable domain, its missing parts supplied by reference TRBV15 and TRBJ1-5, is DAMVIQNPRYQVTQFGKPVTLSCSQTLNHNVMYWYQQKSSQAPKLLFHYYDKDFNNEADTPDNFQSRRPNTSFCFLDIRSPGLGDTAMYLCATSRDRQPQHFGDGTRLSIL.

The chain uses TRBV28 and TRBJ1-6; 9 bases fit TRBD1. The CDR3 covers 17 residues. Germline loops: CDR1 MDHEN, CDR2 SYDVKM. The trim removed 3 bases at V and 0 bases at J, leaving 3 bases unmatched. The CDR3 protein is CASSLDRGSSYNSPLHF. The CDR3 DNA reads as TGTGCCAGCAGTTTGGACAGGGGAAGCTCCTATAATTCACCCCTCCACTTT. Variable domain in full (rest from reference TRBV28 and TRBJ1-6): DVKVTQSSRYLVKRTGEKVFLECVQDMDHENMFWYRQDPGLGLRLIYFSYDVKMKEKGDIPEGYSVSREKKERFSLILESASTNQTSMYLCASSLDRGSSYNSPLHFGNGTRLTVT.

V and J are TRBV6-6 and TRBJ1-4; perhaps TRBD1 as D (5 bases). CDR1 MNHNY and CDR2 SVGAGI come from the germline V gene (reference sequence). The germline V and J ends were trimmed by 5 bases and 8 bases, with 9 bases remaining between them. The CDR3 consists of 12 residues. The CDR3 DNA reads as TGTGCCAGCAGTCACCAGGGCGAAAAACTGTTTTTT. Its translation is CASSHQGEKLFF.

The chain employs TRBV7-9 and TRBJ2-1, with 12 bases identical to TRBD2. The CDR3 runs 16 residues. Germline-derived CDR1 and CDR2 are SEHNR and FQNEAQ (reference sequence). With V trimmed by 5 bases and J by 5 bases, 7 bases remained unmatched. The CDR3: CASSKTSGSSHNEQFF. In DNA, the CDR3 is TGTGCCAGCAGCAAGACTAGCGGGAGTTCCCACAATGAGCAGTTCTTC.

This chain joins TRBV30 and TRBJ2-1, with 11 bases matching TRBD2. The CDR3 contains 13 residues. V was clipped by 7 bases and J by 4 bases; unmatched bases: 3. Germline CDR1 GTSNPN, CDR2 SVGIG (reference sequence). CDR3 region: CALGTSGYNEQFF. The CDR3 DNA follows: TGTGCCTTGGGGACTAGCGGATACAATGAGCAGTTCTTC. Full variable domain (rest looked up from reference TRBV30 and TRBJ2-1): SQTIHQWPATLVQPVGSPLSLECTVEGTSNPNLYWYRQAAGRGLQLLFYSVGIGQISSEVPQNLSASRPQDRQFILSSKKLLLSDSGFYLCALGTSGYNEQFFGPGTRLTVL.

This clone was seen a few times. V is TRBV7-6 and J is TRBJ1-3; D perhaps matches TRBD1 (6 bases). Trimming pared 1 base from V and 4 bases from J, leaving 14 bases between. This CDR3 contains 16 residues. From germline, CDR1 is SGHVS and CDR2 FNYEAQ. The CDR3 spells CASSLVGGQDGNTIYF. DNA of the CDR3: TGTGCCAGCAGCTTAGTTGGGGGCCAGGACGGAAACACCATATATTTT.

The rearrangement links TRBV19 to TRBJ1-5; 9 bases agree with TRBD1. The germline CDR1 and CDR2 sequences are LNHDA and SQIVND (reference sequence). Trimming at V came to 6 bases and at J to 1 base, leaving 1 base not matched to a gene. The CDR3 totals 14 residues. The CDR3, as DNA: TGTGCCAGTAGGGGACAGGGAAGCAATCAGCCCCAGCATTTT. Translating it yields CASRGQGSNQPQHF.